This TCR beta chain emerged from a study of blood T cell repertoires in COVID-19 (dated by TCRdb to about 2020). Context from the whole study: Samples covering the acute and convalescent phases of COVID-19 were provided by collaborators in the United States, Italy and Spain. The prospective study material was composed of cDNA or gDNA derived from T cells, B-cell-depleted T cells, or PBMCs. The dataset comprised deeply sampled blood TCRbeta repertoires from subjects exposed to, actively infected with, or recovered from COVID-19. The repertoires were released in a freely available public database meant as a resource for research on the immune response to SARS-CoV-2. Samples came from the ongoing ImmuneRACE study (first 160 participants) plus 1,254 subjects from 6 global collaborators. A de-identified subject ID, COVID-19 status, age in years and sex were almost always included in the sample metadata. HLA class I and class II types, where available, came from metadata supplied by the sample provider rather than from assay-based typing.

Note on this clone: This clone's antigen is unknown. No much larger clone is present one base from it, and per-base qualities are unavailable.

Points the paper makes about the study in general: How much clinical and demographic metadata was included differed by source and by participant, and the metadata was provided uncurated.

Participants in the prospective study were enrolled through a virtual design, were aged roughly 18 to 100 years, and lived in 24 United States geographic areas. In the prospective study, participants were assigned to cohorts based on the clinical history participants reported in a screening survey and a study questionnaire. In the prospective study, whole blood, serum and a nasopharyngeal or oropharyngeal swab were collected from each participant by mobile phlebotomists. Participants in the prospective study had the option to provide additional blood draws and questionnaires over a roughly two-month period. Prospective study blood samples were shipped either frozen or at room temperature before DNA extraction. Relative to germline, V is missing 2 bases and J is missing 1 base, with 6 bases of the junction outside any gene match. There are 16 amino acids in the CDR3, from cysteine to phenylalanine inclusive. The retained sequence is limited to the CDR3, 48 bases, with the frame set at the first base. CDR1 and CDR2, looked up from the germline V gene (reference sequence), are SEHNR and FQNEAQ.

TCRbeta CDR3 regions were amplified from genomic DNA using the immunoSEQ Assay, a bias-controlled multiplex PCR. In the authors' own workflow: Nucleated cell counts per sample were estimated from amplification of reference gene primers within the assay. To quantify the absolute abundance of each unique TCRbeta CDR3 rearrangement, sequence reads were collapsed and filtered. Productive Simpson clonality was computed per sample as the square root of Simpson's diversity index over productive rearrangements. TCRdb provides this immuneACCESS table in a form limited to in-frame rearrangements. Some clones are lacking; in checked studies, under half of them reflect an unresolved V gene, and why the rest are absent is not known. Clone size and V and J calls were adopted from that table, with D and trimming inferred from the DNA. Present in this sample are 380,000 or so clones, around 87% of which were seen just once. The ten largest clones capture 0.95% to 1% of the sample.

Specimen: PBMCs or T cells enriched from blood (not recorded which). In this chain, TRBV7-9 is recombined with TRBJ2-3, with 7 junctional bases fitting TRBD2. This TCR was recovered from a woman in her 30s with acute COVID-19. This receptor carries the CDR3 CASSLKSGAGTDTQYF. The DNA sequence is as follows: TGTGCCAGCAGCTTAAAAAGCGGGGCAGGCACAGATACGCAGTATTTT.